The TCR beta chain described here comes from a study of regulatory T cells in long-lasting Graves disease. Broader study findings: It was peripheral blood alone, not thyroid tissue, that was studied. There were preferences for TRBV28, TRBJ1-2 and TRBJ2-5 in persistent disease.

As to time point: persistent/refractory GD, antithyroid drugs over 5 years with positive TRAb. Following extraction of RNA from PBMCs, that RNA was used to make the TCR library. Of note for this clonotype: Its matching antigen is unknown. The junction differs from germline at one of its ends, possibly a read error.

The length of the CDR3 is 13 residues. Assembly of TCR beta libraries relied on iRepertoire HTBI primers together with Arm-PCR of CDR3 regions. MiXCR, run by TCRdb on the multiplex PCR reads, gives a single entry per CDR3 protein. The sample has hundreds of thousands of distinct CDR3 sequences, around 21% seen once. This clonotype originated in a female donor with Graves disease. The chain recombines TRBV12-3 or TRBV12-4 with TRBJ1-1; weak D call: TRBD1 (5 bases). The material was peripheral blood mononuclear cells (PBMCs), obtained when the disease was refractory, from a patient treated with antithyroid drugs. The CDR3 protein is CASSLNRNTGAFF. As DNA, the CDR3 is TGTGCCAGCAGTTTAAACAGGAACACTGGAGCTTTCTTT.